This T cell receptor (beta chain) was retrieved from a study of cytomegalovirus exposure and HLA in healthy donors. The CDR3 totals 14 residues. The V segment lost 6 bases and the J segment 3 bases; nucleotides outside the gene matches: 5. Germline CDR1 MNHEY, CDR2 SVGAGI. Primers included in the PCR were 60 Vbeta and 13 Jbeta primers. Here immunoSEQ multiplex PCR was the method, and the copy in TCRdb shows in-frame clones only, minus some. The table lists 95,000 to 150,000 clones, 70% to 85% of them singletons. Sequencing was carried out using PBMCs. The sequence was collected from a woman in her thirties or forties in good health and CMV-seropositive. The genes are TRBV6-5 and TRBJ2-1, with 7 bases identical to TRBD1. DNA of the CDR3: TGTGCCAGCAGAGAGACAGGGCTCTACAATGAGCAGTTCTTC. This codes for CASRETGLYNEQFF.